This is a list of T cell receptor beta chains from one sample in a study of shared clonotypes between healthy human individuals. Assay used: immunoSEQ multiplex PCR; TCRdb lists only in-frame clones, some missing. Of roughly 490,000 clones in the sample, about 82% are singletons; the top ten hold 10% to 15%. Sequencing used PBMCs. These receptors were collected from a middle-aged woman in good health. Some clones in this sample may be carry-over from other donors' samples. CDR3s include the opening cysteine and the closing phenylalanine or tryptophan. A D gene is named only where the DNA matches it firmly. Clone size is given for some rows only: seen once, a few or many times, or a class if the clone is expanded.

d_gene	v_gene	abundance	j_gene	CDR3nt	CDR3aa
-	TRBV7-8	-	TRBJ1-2	TGTGCCAGCAGCCAGACAGTCCCTTCTGGTGGCTACACCTTC	CASSQTVPSGGYTF
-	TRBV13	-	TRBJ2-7	TGTGCCAGCAGCTTACACTACGAGCAGTACTTC	CASSLHYEQYF
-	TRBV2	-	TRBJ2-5	TGTGCCAGCAGTGAGTGGAGGGCAGAGACCCAGTACTTC	CASSEWRAETQYF
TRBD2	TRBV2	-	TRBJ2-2	TGTGCCAGCAGTGACGGCGGGAGGTTCGGGGAGCTGTTTTTT	CASSDGGRFGELFF
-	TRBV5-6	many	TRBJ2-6	TGTGCCAGCAGCTTGGGGACCTTTACGAGCGGGGCCAACGTCCTGACTTTC	CASSLGTFTSGANVLTF
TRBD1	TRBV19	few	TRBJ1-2	TGTGCCAGTAGTTACCGGGACAGGGTTGATGGCTACACCTTC	CASSYRDRVDGYTF
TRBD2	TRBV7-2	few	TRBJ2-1	TGTGCCAGCAGCACGGGGACTAGCTCCTACAATGAGCAGTTCTTC	CASSTGTSSYNEQFF
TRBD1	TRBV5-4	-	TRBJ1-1	TGTGCCAGCAGCTTGGGGGACAGGGAAGCTTTCTTT	CASSLGDREAFF
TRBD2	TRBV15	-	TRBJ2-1	TGTGCCACCAGCAGAGGCAGGAGCGGGAGTTTGGATGAGCAGTTCTTC	CATSRGRSGSLDEQFF
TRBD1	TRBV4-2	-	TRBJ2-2	TGTGCCAGCAGCCAAGATCCCGGACAGGGGAGGACCGGGGAGCTGTTTTTT	CASSQDPGQGRTGELFF
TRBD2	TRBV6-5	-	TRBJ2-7	TGTGCCAGCAGAGCCGGGACTAGAGCCTACGAGCAGTACTTC	CASRAGTRAYEQYF
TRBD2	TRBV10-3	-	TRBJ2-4	TGTGCCATCAGTGAGTCGTATAGCGGGAGCGCCAAAAACATTCAGTACTTC	CAISESYSGSAKNIQYF
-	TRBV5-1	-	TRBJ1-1	TGCGCCAGCAGCCCTGGGGCAGGGCCTATGAACACTGAAGCTTTCTTT	CASSPGAGPMNTEAFF
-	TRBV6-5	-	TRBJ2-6	TGTGCCAGCAGCCCGCAGGACTCTGGGGCCAACGTCCTGACTTTC	CASSPQDSGANVLTF
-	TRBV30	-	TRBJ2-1	TGTGCCTGGACGGCAGGCAGGGGCAATGAGCAGTTCTTC	CAWTAGRGNEQFF
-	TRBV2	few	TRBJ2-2	TGTGCCACCCGGTACTTCCAGACCGGGGAGCTGTTTTTT	CATRYFQTGELFF
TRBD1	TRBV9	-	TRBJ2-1	TGTGCCAGCAGCGTCAGCCACAGGGGACGTGAGCAGTTCTTC	CASSVSHRGREQFF
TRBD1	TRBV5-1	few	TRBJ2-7	TGCGCCAGTACTGGGACAGGGGGCTCCTACGAGCAGTACTTC	CASTGTGGSYEQYF
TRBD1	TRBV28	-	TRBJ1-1	TGTGCCAGCAGTTTAAAAACACAGGGGGACACTGAAGCTTTCTTT	CASSLKTQGDTEAFF
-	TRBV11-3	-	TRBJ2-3	TGTGCCAGCAGCGAGTACCGTGGGGGAAATACGCAGTATTTT	CASSEYRGGNTQYF
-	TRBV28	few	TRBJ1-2	TGTGCCAGCACAGGGGAACCTGCTAGCTATGGCTACACCTTC	CASTGEPASYGYTF
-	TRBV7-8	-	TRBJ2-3	TGTGCCAGCAGCTTACAGATTTCCACAGATACGCAGTATTTT	CASSLQISTDTQYF
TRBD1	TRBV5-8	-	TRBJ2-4	TGTGCCAGCAGCTTGTTTACCGGACAGGGTTCTCCAAACATTCAGTACTTC	CASSLFTGQGSPNIQYF
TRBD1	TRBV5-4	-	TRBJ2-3	TGTGCCAGCAGCGAACAGGGGAACACAGATACGCAGTATTTT	CASSEQGNTDTQYF
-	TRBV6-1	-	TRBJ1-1	TGTGCCGGCTCCCCCTTGGCGGGAGTGAACACTGAAGCTTTCTTT	CAGSPLAGVNTEAFF
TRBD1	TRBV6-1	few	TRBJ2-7	TGTGCCAGTTTACCAGGACAGGGTTGGTACGAGCAGTACTTC	CASLPGQGWYEQYF
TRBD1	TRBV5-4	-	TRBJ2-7	TGTGCCAGCAGCCCGTCCGGGACAGCCTACGAGCAGTACTTC	CASSPSGTAYEQYF
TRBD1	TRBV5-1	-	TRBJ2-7	TGCGCCAGCAGCTTGGCCCTCTGGATTTGGGGACAGCATTACCCCTACGAGCAGTACTTC	CASSLALWIWGQHYPYEQYF
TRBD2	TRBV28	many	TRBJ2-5	TGTGCCAGCAGTTTATACCCCTCCGGGGTTAGCGGGAAAGAGACCCAGTACTTC	CASSLYPSGVSGKETQYF
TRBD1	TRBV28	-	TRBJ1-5	TGTGCCAGCAGGTTGGACAGGTCTCAGCCCCAGCATTTT	CASRLDRSQPQHF
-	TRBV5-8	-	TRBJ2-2	TGTGCCAGCAGCTTCTGGACGAGCGACGGGGAGCTGTTTTTT	CASSFWTSDGELFF
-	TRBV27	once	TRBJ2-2	TGTGCCAGCAGTTTACAGGGTGGCGCATATACCGGGGAGCTGTTTTTT	CASSLQGGAYTGELFF
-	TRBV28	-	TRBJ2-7	TGTGCCAGCAGTTTAGGTGGAGGGGGCGCGGAAGAGCAGTACTTC	CASSLGGGGAEEQYF
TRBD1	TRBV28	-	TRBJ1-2	TGTGCCAGCAGTTCCACAGGGGGCGTAAGCTTTGGCTACACCTTC	CASSSTGGVSFGYTF
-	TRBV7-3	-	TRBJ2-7	TGTGCCAGCAGCCGCGAACCTGGCGCCGGCCCCTACGAGCAGTACTTC	CASSREPGAGPYEQYF
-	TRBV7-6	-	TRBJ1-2	TGTGCCAGCAGCTCCCATGGGGCGCCGATCTATGGCTACACCTTC	CASSSHGAPIYGYTF
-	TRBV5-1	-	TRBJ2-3	TGCGCCAGCAGCTTGGCGGCGGGACCCGGCACAGATACGCAGTATTTT	CASSLAAGPGTDTQYF
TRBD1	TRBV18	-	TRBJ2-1	TGTGCCAGCTCAACCCGGGACAGGGTCGGCAATGAGCAGTTCTTC	CASSTRDRVGNEQFF
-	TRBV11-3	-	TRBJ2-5	TGTGCCAGCAGCTTAGTCCCGGGAGAGACCCAGTACTTC	CASSLVPGETQYF
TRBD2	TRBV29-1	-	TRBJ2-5	TGCAGCGTTGGTGGTGCGGGGGGCATTGAGACCCAGTACTTC	CSVGGAGGIETQYF
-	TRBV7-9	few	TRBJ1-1	TGTGCCAGCAGCTTACAGGCCTCAAACACTGAAGCTTTCTTT	CASSLQASNTEAFF
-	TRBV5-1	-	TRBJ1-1	TGCGCCAGCAAATCCGACGCAAACACTGAAGCTTTCTTT	CASKSDANTEAFF
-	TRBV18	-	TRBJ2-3	TGTGCCAGCTCATCGTGGGACGGAAGAAGCACAGATACGCAGTATTTT	CASSSWDGRSTDTQYF
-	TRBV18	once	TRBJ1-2	TGTGCCAGCTCACCGGGGGCAGGGAACTATGGCTACACCTTC	CASSPGAGNYGYTF
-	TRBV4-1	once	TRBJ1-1	TGCGCCAGCAGCCAGCGCTCCTCCGGCCTGCACACTGAAGCTTTCTTT	CASSQRSSGLHTEAFF
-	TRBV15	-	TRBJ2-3	TGTGCCACCAGCGCCGGGACCGCCCCAGATACGCAGTATTTT	CATSAGTAPDTQYF
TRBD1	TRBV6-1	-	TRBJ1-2	TGTGCCAGCAGAATCCTCCAGGGGGGGCTCTATGGCTACACCTTC	CASRILQGGLYGYTF
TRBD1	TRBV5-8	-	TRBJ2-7	TGTGCCAGCAGCTTCGGACAGGGGACCTACGAGCAGTACTTC	CASSFGQGTYEQYF